The 10 T cell receptor beta chains below were found in one sample sequenced in a study of early T cells in non-severe SARS-CoV-2 infection. Each CDR3 protein is one row after TCRdb ran MiXCR on the 5' RACE reads. This table holds fewer than 75,000 distinct CDR3 sequences, around 19% found once. The source was whole blood, collected at baseline. The receptors come from an adult who was a healthcare worker with PCR-confirmed SARS-CoV-2 infection or an uninfected control (not recorded which).

This clonotype has a count of ten or more. V usage is TRBV7-8 and J usage is TRBJ2-7; D unresolved. Trimming took off 1 base at V and 2 bases at J, with 12 bases between the two ends. The CDR3 totals 15 residues. Per the germline V gene, CDR1 is SGHVS and CDR2 is FQNEAQ. CDR3 sequence reads: CASSLGFAPTYEQYF. CDR3 sequence (DNA): TGTGCCAGCAGCTTAGGATTTGCCCCTACCTACGAGCAGTACTTC.

The rearrangement joins TRBV20-1 to TRBJ1-2; 12 bases fit TRBD1. V lost 5 bases to trimming and J lost 8 bases; unmatched junction nucleotides: 12. The germline V gene encodes CDR1 DFQATT and CDR2 SNEGSKA (reference sequence). The CDR3 sequence is 15 residues long. The CDR3 region is CSAHLPGQGASGYTF. CDR3 bases: TGCAGTGCTCATTTGCCGGGACAGGGGGCCTCAGGCTACACCTTC.

This rearrangement joins TRBV4-2 to TRBJ2-3, with D possibly being TRBD1 (5 bases). Looked up from germline, CDR1 is LGHNA and CDR2 is YNFKEQ. The CDR3 length is 14 residues. Deletions cut 5 bases from V and 9 bases from J, with 18 bases between. Written as DNA, the CDR3 is TGTGCCAGCAGCACTGATAGGGGTCCTTGGACGCAGTATTTT. This encodes CASSTDRGPWTQYF.

In its sample, this clonotype was seen a few times. This chain uses TRBV7-9 with TRBJ1-1; D might be TRBD1 (5 bases). V lost 8 bases and J 8 bases, leaving 15 bases between the germline ends. The V gene's germline CDR1 is SEHNR and CDR2 FQNEAQ (reference sequence). CDR3 length: 12 residues. CDR3 in DNA: TGTGCCAGCGAAATGAGGGACTTAGAAGCTTTCTTT. This sequence encodes CASEMRDLEAFF.

In this sample, this clonotype turned up a few times. The rearrangement links TRBV18 to TRBJ1-2; 9 bases map to TRBD1. V was clipped by 4 bases and J by 7 bases; unmatched bases: 4. CDR3 length equals 13 residues. The germline gives CDR1 KGHSH, CDR2 LQKENI. CDR3 nucleotides: TGTGCCAGCTCACTGGGACAGGGAATTGGCTACACCTTC. Its translation is CASSLGQGIGYTF.

This clonotype showed up just a few times. This chain connects TRBV24-1 to TRBJ2-1, with TRBD2 identical over 12 bases. CDR3 length: 18 amino acids. J was trimmed by 7 bases and V by 7 bases; bases with no gene match: 16. Germline lookup yields CDR1 KGHDR and CDR2 SFDVKD. This CDR3 is CATSQSIRTSGVGNEQFF. In nucleotides, the CDR3 is TGTGCCACCAGCCAATCCATACGGACTAGCGGGGTGGGAAATGAGCAGTTCTTC.

The gene calls are TRBV4-3 and TRBJ1-6; 7 positions match TRBD1. The germline CDR1 and CDR2 sequences are LGHNA and YSLEER. The CDR3 is 15 amino acids. J lost 7 bases, V lost 3 bases, and 6 bases had no gene match. The CDR3 nucleotides read TGCGCCAGCAGCCATCGGGACAGTAGGAATTCACCCCTCCACTTT. Encoded protein: CASSHRDSRNSPLHF.

This clonotype has only a few counts. The V and J genes are TRBV6-5 and TRBJ2-7, with TRBD2 identical over 11 bases. CDR1 MNHEY and CDR2 SVGAGI come from the germline V gene. The V gene end was trimmed by 0 bases and the J gene end by 7 bases; junction bases not matched to a gene: 5. This CDR3 is 15 amino acids long. The CDR3 sequence: CASSYSGLAGGEQYF. The DNA for the CDR3 is TGTGCCAGCAGTTACTCGGGTCTAGCGGGAGGTGAGCAGTACTTC.

The chain couples TRBV6-5 to TRBJ2-3; TRBD2 aligns across 12 bases. Germline loops: CDR1 MNHEY, CDR2 SVGAGI. With V trimmed by 5 bases and J by 5 bases, 8 bases remained unmatched. This CDR3 contains 16 residues. DNA of the CDR3: TGTGCCAGCAGTAAATCGACTAGCGGGAGTCGAGATACGCAGTATTTT. As protein: CASSKSTSGSRDTQYF.

In this sample, this clonotype turned up once. J is TRBJ2-3 and V is TRBV7-6; D is unresolved. The CDR3 has 13 amino acids. The V gene lost 1 base and the J gene lost 7 bases, with 9 bases spanning the gap. The V gene's germline CDR1 is SGHVS and CDR2 FNYEAQ. The CDR3 region has the DNA TGTGCCAGCAGCTTAGACTGGAAGAATACGCAGTATTTT. Translation: CASSLDWKNTQYF. Full variable domain (missing parts from reference TRBV7-6 and TRBJ2-3): GAGVSQSPRYKVTKRGQDVALRCDPISGHVSLYWYRQALGQGPEFLTYFNYEAQQDKSGLPNDRFSAERPEGSISTLTIQRTEQRDSAMYRCASSLDWKNTQYFGPGTRLTVL.